This is a list of T cell receptor beta chains from one sample in a study of blood T cell repertoires in COVID-19. TCRdb's table, derived via immunoSEQ multiplex PCR, lists solely in-frame clones and lacks some. This table holds about 400,000 clones, approximately 91% found once. Input material: PBMCs or T cells enriched from blood (not recorded which). These receptors were collected from a woman aged 35 to 49 with acute COVID-19. CDR3s leave out the opening cysteine and the closing phenylalanine or tryptophan. Not every row has a clone size; where given, it reads once, few, many or a size class.

j_gene | abundance | v_gene | CDR3aa
TRBJ1-6 | once | TRBV10-2 | ASSESSLISPLH
TRBJ1-5 | few | TRBV30 | AWSVAPEGAGQPQH
TRBJ2-2 | NA | TRBV5-5 | ASSLEAGTNTGELF
TRBJ2-5 | NA | TRBV30 | AWREQGGQETQY
TRBJ2-7 | NA | TRBV21-1 | ASSNGRGGFEQY
TRBJ1-2 | NA | TRBV5-1 | ASSLASRTGGGYT
TRBJ2-2 | NA | TRBV13 | ASRPTGTGAFFNTGELF
TRBJ2-7 | NA | TRBV7-9 | ASSAGQGGYEQY
TRBJ1-1 | NA | TRBV6-5 | ASSPRVGGHAF
TRBJ1-3 | NA | TRBV5-1 | ASSATGGSGNTIY
TRBJ2-4 | NA | TRBV7-2 | ASGDRVANIQY
TRBJ1-2 | NA | TRBV9 | ASSVGQEPYGYT
TRBJ1-3 | NA | TRBV4-2 | ASSQRGERVFGNTIY
TRBJ2-5 | once | TRBV5-1 | ASSLDSRGPQETQY
TRBJ1-1 | NA | TRBV9 | ASSVAGDLNTEAF
TRBJ1-2 | NA | TRBV6-5 | ASRRDLRGYT
TRBJ1-5 | few | TRBV7-2 | ASSSSGYQPQH
TRBJ2-2 | few | TRBV7-9 | ASSPQRLSGELF
TRBJ2-7 | NA | TRBV5-4 | ASSLEFGFEQY
TRBJ1-5 | NA | TRBV21-1 | ASSKLLERGREAQPQH
TRBJ1-1 | NA | TRBV7-9 | AARGSTEAF
TRBJ2-1 | NA | TRBV19 | ASSISSGGHNEQF
TRBJ2-7 | NA | TRBV9 | ASSVSGLSSYEQY
TRBJ1-2 | NA | TRBV6-5 | ASSQDSYGYT
TRBJ2-3 | NA | TRBV5-1 | ASSLDGGGAPSTDTQY
TRBJ2-7 | NA | TRBV10-3 | AISESEDYEQY
TRBJ2-5 | NA | TRBV30 | AWSVVGTAVGTQY
TRBJ2-3 | NA | TRBV5-1 | ASSDQGTDTQY
TRBJ1-4 | NA | TRBV5-4 | ASSRLPGQGREKLF